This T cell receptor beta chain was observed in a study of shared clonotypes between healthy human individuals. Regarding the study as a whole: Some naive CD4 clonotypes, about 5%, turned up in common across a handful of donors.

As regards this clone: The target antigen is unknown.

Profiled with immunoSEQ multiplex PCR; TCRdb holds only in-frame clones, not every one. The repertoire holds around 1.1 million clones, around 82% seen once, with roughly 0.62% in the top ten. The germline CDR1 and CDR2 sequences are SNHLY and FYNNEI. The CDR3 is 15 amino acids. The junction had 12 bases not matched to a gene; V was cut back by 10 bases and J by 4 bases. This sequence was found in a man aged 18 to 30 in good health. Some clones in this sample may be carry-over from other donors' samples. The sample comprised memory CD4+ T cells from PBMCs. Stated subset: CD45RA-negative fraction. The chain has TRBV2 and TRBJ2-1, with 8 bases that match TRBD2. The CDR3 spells CATILADPAYNEQFF. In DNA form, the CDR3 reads TGTGCCACCATACTAGCGGACCCTGCGTACAATGAGCAGTTCTTC. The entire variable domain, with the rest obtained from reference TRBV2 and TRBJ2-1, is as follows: EPEVTQTPSHQVTQMGQEVILRCVPISNHLYFYWYRQILGQKVEFLVSFYNNEISEKSEIFDDQFSVERPDGSNFTLKIRSTKLEDSAMYFCATILADPAYNEQFFGPGTRLTVL.